The clone carrying this T cell receptor beta chain was observed a few times. Its cognate antigen is unknown. The data originate from a study of beta chain features in type 1 diabetes. Study background: The samples had roughly 100,000,000 sorted cells examined in all.

V shed 4 bases, J shed 5 bases, and the junction held 4 bases outside the gene matches. Germline lookup yields CDR1 KGHSH and CDR2 LQKENI. CDR3 length equals 13 residues. Expressed TCRB transcripts got sequenced, as all isolated RNA was reverse transcribed. Some clones are missing from TCRdb's copy, which holds only in-frame ones; the method was immunoSEQ multiplex PCR. The sample has 130,000 to 150,000 clones, around an eighth seen once. Cells sorted by CD45RO/CCR7/CD25/CD127/CD95/CD27 comprised CD4+ naive, central memory, regulatory and stem cell-like memory cells. Study-level points and caveats: Type 1 diabetes patients showed a moderate but significant shortening of TCRB CDR3s in all four CD4+ subsets.

This TCR came from a man aged 18 to 35 with type 1 diabetes. The V gene is TRBV18, the J gene TRBJ1-2, with TRBD1 matching 7 bases. Specimen: central memory CD4+ T cells from blood. This chain's CDR3 is CASSLGQLYGYTF. The CDR3 region has the DNA TGTGCCAGCTCACTGGGACAGCTATATGGCTACACCTTC.